This T cell receptor beta chain is drawn from a study of blood T cell repertoires in COVID-19. Study-wide context: Sources were T cells, B-cell-depleted T cells, or PBMCs; the material itself was cDNA or gDNA.

Germline-derived CDR1 and CDR2 are LGHDT and YNNKEL (reference sequence). The CDR3 spans 14 residues. Trimming shortened V by 1 base and J by 9 bases, and 13 bases separated the two germline ends. The table came from immunoSEQ multiplex PCR; TCRdb's copy has only in-frame clones and leaves some out. Altogether about 120,000 clones are present, about 83% being singletons, with the ten largest covering roughly 2.1%. The V call is TRBV3-1 (or the pseudogene TRBV3-2), the J call TRBJ1-5; possibly TRBD1 for D (6 bases). Sequencing was performed on peripheral blood. This clonotype was obtained from a woman in her fifties or sixties with acute or convalescent COVID-19. The CDR3 here is CASSQGQENRPQHF. CDR3 DNA sequence: TGTGCCAGCAGCCAAGGACAGGAAAATAGGCCCCAGCATTTT.